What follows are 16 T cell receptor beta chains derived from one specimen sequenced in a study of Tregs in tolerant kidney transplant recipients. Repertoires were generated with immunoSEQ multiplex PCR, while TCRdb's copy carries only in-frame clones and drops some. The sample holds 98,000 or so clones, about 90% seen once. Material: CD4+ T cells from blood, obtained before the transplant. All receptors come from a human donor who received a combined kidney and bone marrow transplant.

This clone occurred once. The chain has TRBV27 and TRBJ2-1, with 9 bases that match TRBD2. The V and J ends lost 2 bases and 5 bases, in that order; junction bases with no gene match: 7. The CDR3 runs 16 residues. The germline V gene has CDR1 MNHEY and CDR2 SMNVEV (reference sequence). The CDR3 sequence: CASSLLRLADNNEQFF. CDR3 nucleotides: TGTGCCAGCAGTTTACTTCGACTAGCGGATAACAATGAGCAGTTCTTC.

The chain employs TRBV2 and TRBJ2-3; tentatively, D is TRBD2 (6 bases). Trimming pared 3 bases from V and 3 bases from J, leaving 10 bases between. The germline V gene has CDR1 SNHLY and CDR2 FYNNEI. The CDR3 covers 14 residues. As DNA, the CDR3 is TGTGCCAGCAGTGACGGGGGTGGAACAGATACGCAGTATTTT. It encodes CASSDGGGTDTQYF.

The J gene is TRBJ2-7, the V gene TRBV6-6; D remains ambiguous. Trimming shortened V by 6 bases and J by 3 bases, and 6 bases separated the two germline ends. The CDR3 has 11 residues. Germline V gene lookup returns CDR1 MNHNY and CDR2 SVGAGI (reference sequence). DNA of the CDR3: TGTGCCAGCAGCCGGTTCTACGAGCAGTACTTC. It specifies CASSRFYEQYF.

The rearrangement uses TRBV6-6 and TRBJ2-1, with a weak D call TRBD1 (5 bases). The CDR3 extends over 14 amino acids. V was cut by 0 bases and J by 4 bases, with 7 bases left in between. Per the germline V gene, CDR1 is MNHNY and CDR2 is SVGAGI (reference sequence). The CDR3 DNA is TGTGCCAGCAGTTACTCGGCAGGGTACAATGAGCAGTTCTTC. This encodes CASSYSAGYNEQFF.

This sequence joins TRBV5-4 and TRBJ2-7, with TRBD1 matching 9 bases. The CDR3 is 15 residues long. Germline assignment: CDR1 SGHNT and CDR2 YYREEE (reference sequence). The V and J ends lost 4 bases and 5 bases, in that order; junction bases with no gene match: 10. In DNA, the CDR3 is TGTGCCAGCAGCAAGTCCCGGGACAGGGACCACGAGCAGTACTTC. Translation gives CASSKSRDRDHEQYF.

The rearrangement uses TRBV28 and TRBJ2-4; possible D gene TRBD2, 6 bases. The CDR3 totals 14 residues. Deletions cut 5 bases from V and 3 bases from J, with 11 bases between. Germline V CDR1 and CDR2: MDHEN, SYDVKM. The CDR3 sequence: CASSRMGGKNIQYF. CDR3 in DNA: TGTGCCAGCAGTCGGATGGGGGGCAAAAACATTCAGTACTTC.

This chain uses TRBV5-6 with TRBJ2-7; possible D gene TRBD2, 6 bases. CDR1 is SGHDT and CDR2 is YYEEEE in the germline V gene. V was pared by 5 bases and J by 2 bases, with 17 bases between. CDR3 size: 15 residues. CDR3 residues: CASRGGAVGPYEQYF. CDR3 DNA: TGTGCCAGCAGGGGCGGGGCGGTCGGGCCCTACGAGCAGTACTTC.

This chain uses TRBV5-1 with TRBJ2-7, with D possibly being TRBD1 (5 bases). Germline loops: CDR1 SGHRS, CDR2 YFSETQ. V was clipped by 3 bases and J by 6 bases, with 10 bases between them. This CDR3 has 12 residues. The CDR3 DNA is TGCGCCAGCAGCTCGCAGGGATTCGAGCAGTACTTC. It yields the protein CASSSQGFEQYF.

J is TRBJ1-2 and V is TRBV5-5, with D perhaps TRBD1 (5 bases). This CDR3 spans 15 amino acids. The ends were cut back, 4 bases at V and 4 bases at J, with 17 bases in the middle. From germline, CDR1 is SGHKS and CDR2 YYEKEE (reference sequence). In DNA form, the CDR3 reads TGTGCCAGCAGCGAGGCGGACACTTTGGGCTATGGCTACACCTTC. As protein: CASSEADTLGYGYTF.

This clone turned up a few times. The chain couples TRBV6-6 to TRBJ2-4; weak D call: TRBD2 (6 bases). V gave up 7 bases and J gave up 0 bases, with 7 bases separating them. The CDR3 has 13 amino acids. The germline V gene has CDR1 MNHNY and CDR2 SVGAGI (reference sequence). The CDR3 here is CASTGLAKNIQYF. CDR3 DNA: TGTGCCAGCACGGGACTAGCCAAAAACATTCAGTACTTC.

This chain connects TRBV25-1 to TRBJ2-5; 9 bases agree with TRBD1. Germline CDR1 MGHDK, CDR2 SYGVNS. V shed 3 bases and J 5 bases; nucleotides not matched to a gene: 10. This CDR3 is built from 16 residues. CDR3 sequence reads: CASSEAGTGISETQYF. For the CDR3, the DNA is TGTGCCAGCAGTGAGGCCGGGACAGGGATCAGCGAGACCCAGTACTTC.

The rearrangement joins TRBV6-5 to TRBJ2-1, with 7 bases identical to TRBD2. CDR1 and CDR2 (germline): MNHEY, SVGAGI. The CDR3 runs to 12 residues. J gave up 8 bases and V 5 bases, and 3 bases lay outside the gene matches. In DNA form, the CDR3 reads TGTGCCAGCAGTCTTACTAGCGATGAGCAGTTCTTC. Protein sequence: CASSLTSDEQFF.

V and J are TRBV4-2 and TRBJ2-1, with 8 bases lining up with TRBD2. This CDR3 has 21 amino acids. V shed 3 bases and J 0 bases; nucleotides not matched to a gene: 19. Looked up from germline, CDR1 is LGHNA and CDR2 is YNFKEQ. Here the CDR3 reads CASSHLPPGGVPFISYNEQFF. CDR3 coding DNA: TGTGCCAGCAGCCATCTCCCACCGGGGGGGGTGCCCTTCATCTCCTACAATGAGCAGTTCTTC.

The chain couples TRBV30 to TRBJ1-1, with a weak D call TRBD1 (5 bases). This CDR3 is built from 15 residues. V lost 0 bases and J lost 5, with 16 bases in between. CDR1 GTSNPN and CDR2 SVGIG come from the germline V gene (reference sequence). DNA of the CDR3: TGTGCCTGGAGTGTATTGGGCCGAAGGGGAACTGAAGCTTTCTTT. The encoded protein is CAWSVLGRRGTEAFF.

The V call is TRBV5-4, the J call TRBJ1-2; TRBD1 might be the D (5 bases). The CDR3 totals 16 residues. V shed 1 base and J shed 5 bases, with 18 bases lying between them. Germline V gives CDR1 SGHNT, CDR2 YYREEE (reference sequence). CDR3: CASSLFRAQAGYGYTF. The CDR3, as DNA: TGTGCCAGCAGCTTGTTTAGGGCCCAGGCAGGGTATGGCTACACCTTC.

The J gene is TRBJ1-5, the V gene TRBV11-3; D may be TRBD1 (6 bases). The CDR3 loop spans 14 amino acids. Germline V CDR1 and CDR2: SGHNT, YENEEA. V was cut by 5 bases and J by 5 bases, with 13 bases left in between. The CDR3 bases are TGTGCCAGCAGCCCCGGACAGAGGGATCAGCCCCAGCATTTT. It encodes CASSPGQRDQPQHF.